This T cell receptor (beta chain) came from a study of radiotherapy plus CTLA-4 blockade in lung cancer. Study background: Of the patients, 15% to 20% showed objective responses and about 29% attained disease control.

The repertoire was sequenced with immunoSEQ multiplex PCR; TCRdb's copy has only in-frame clones and lacks some. The sample includes tens of thousands of clones, roughly 76% of them seen just once. Overall study findings and caveats: Reported findings show early blood T cell clone dynamics, with interferon-beta, best predicted response. TCR clones originating in tumors grew in number in blood after radiotherapy plus ipilimumab.

Comments on this clone: Its cognate antigen is unknown.

Focal radiation with ipilimumab CTLA-4 blockade was given to patients with chemo-refractory metastatic non-small-cell lung cancer. The sequenced sample was peripheral blood, obtained from a patient treated with radiotherapy plus ipilimumab. The clonotype originates from a human donor with non-small cell lung cancer whose response to radiotherapy plus ipilimumab could not be evaluated. Some clones in this sample may be carry-over from other donors' samples.

CDR3 residues: CASSLEGTGPQPQHF. As DNA, the CDR3 is TGCGCCAGCAGCTTAGAAGGTACAGGGCCTCAGCCCCAGCATTTT. The V gene is TRBV5-1, the J gene TRBJ1-5; perhaps TRBD1 as D (6 bases). The CDR3 loop spans 15 amino acids. V shed 2 bases and J shed 6 bases, with 15 bases lying between them. The germline CDR1 and CDR2 sequences are SGHRS and YFSETQ.